A single sample gave rise to the 29 T cell receptor beta chains below, sequenced in a study of CD8+ T cells in alopecia areata. Reverse transcribed after extraction, RNA yielded cDNA as the sequencing template. This table comes from immunoSEQ multiplex PCR, and its TCRdb copy is limited to in-frame clones, with some not included. The table lists hundreds of thousands of clones, roughly two thirds of them singletons, with around 1.2% in the top ten. The starting material was CD4+ T cells sorted from blood, obtained at week 0. Source of these receptors: a human donor with alopecia areata.

In DNA, the CDR3 is TGTGCCAGCAGCTTACTCCGGGGAGAGACCCAGTACTTC. It yields the protein CASSLLRGETQYF. The chain joins TRBV7-3 to TRBJ2-5; possibly TRBD2 for D (5 bases). CDR3 length: 13 residues. Germline V gene lookup returns CDR1 SGHTA and CDR2 FQGTGA. V was clipped by 2 bases and J by 4 bases, with 8 bases between them.

V and J are TRBV11-2 and TRBJ1-2; D remains ambiguous. The CDR3 has 13 amino acids. CDR1 is SGHAT, CDR2 FQNNGV, per germline. V was pared by 1 base and J by 3 bases, with 6 bases between. In DNA, the CDR3 is TGTGCCAGCAGCTTAGGGGGTTACTATGGCTACACCTTC. Amino acids: CASSLGGYYGYTF.

The table lists this clone with a few counts. The J gene is TRBJ1-5, the V gene TRBV6-5, with D uncertain. The V end was cut by 8 bases, the J end by 1 base, with 6 bases between. The CDR3 totals 12 residues. CDR1 and CDR2 from the germline V gene are MNHEY and SVGAGI. Written as DNA, the CDR3 is TGTGCCAGCTGGACGAGCAATCAGCCCCAGCATTTT. As protein: CASWTSNQPQHF.

The V call is TRBV7-9, the J call TRBJ1-1; 7 nucleotides line up with TRBD1. The germline gives CDR1 SEHNR, CDR2 FQNEAQ (reference sequence). The CDR3 extends over 13 amino acids. After removal of 5 bases from V and 4 bases from J, the junction contained 4 bases not matched to a gene. DNA for the CDR3: TGTGCCAGCAGCCTAGACAGGGCCACTGAAGCTTTCTTT. Residues: CASSLDRATEAFF.

The rearrangement joins TRBV14 to TRBJ1-6, with a tentative D call TRBD1 (5 bases). The V gene's germline CDR1 is SGHDN and CDR2 FVKESK. The CDR3 is 17 residues long. V lost 5 bases to trimming and J lost 8 bases, with 22 bases between them. The CDR3 is CASSKRPREGTDSPLHF. CDR3 DNA sequence: TGTGCCAGCAGCAAAAGGCCCCGGGAGGGGACGGATTCACCCCTCCACTTT.

The rearrangement uses TRBV27 and TRBJ2-3; no definite D call. From germline, CDR1 is MNHEY and CDR2 SMNVEV (reference sequence). Trimming shortened V by 4 bases and J by 5 bases, and 4 bases separated the two germline ends. The CDR3 totals 11 residues. CDR3 residues: CASSSRDTQYF. CDR3 bases: TGTGCCAGCAGTTCTCGAGATACGCAGTATTTT.

This clone turned up a few times. The chain joins TRBV4-3 to TRBJ2-7, with TRBD2 as a possible D gene (7 bases). V dropped 0 bases and J dropped 5 bases, with 14 bases sitting between them. Germline CDR1 and CDR2: LGHNA and YSLEER. The length of the CDR3 is 15 residues. The CDR3 protein is CASSQDAGARDEQYF. CDR3 DNA: TGCGCCAGCAGCCAAGATGCGGGGGCGCGGGACGAGCAGTACTTC.

The chain carries TRBV30 and TRBJ2-3, with 10 bases aligning to TRBD1. The CDR3 runs 15 residues. V lost 2 bases, J lost 5 bases, and 7 bases stayed unmatched. CDR1 is GTSNPN and CDR2 is SVGIG in the germline V gene (reference sequence). The CDR3 DNA is TGTGCCTGGAGTCCCGGGACAGGGGAGATAGATACGCAGTATTTT. Amino acid sequence: CAWSPGTGEIDTQYF.

This rearrangement joins TRBV6-4 to TRBJ1-1; the D is unclear. CDR1 is MRHNA and CDR2 is SNTAGT in the germline V gene. This CDR3 comprises 16 residues. Trimming took off 6 bases at V and 5 bases at J, with 22 bases between the two ends. The CDR3 DNA sequence: TGTGCCAGCAGGCCGGAGGGAGTGCTTGGGAGGACTGAAGCTTTCTTT. This gives the protein CASRPEGVLGRTEAFF.

The chain couples TRBV30 to TRBJ2-7; 7 bases fit TRBD1. V gave up 2 bases and J gave up 0 bases; unmatched junction bases: 7. Per germline, CDR1 GTSNPN and CDR2 SVGIG (reference sequence). CDR3 length equals 15 residues. This CDR3 reads CAWSPLGTASYEQYF. The CDR3 bases are TGTGCCTGGAGTCCCCTGGGGACAGCCTCCTACGAGCAGTACTTC.

J is TRBJ2-7 and V is TRBV7-8; possible D gene TRBD2, 5 bases. CDR3 length equals 17 residues. From germline, CDR1 is SGHVS and CDR2 FQNEAQ. V was cut by 5 bases and J by 0 bases, with 20 bases left in between. DNA for the CDR3: TGTGCCAGCAGCCCTAGCCGCCTCCTTGGCAGCTCCTACGAGCAGTACTTC. Translation: CASSPSRLLGSSYEQYF.

CDR3 sequence reads: CASSLVWGLGTEAFF. In nucleotides, the CDR3 is TGTGCCAGCAGCTTAGTGTGGGGGTTGGGCACTGAAGCTTTCTTT. The V gene is TRBV11-2, the J gene TRBJ1-1; maybe TRBD1 (5 bases). CDR3 length: 15 residues. CDR1 is SGHAT, CDR2 FQNNGV, per germline. V was shortened by 1 base and J by 4 bases, with 13 bases between the two germline ends.

J is TRBJ2-7 and V is TRBV12-5; a possible D gene is TRBD2 (5 bases). With 3 bases removed from V and 6 bases from J, the gap between germline ends came to 12 bases. Germline CDR1 LGHNT, CDR2 FRNRAP. This CDR3 is built from 13 residues. The CDR3 nucleotides are TGTGCTAGTGGTTTCGCCGGGGTCTCCGAGCAGTACTTC. This codes for CASGFAGVSEQYF.

This clone has a handful of counts. The rearrangement links TRBV10-3 to TRBJ1-1, with D unclear. Germline CDR1 reads ENHRY; CDR2 reads SYGVKD. CDR3 length: 11 residues. V shed 8 bases and J shed 7 bases, with 11 bases lying between them. The CDR3, as DNA: TGTGCCATCCAGGAGGCGAGTGAAGCTTTCTTT. It yields the protein CAIQEASEAFF.

This chain joins TRBV29-1 and TRBJ1-1; D possibly corresponds to TRBD1 (6 bases). The CDR3 consists of 12 residues. The germline gives CDR1 SQVTM, CDR2 ANQGSEA. V was cut by 4 bases and J by 8 bases, with 14 bases left in between. The CDR3 DNA sequence: TGCAGCGTTGGGGGGCCGGGGGCCGAAGCTTTCTTT. It translates to CSVGGPGAEAFF.

The CDR3 here is CASRTTGNFYEQYF. The DNA for the CDR3 is TGTGCCAGCAGAACAACAGGGAACTTCTACGAGCAGTACTTC. V gene TRBV7-9 combines with J gene TRBJ2-7, with D perhaps matching TRBD1 (6 bases). This CDR3 has 14 amino acids. Germline V lookup: CDR1 SEHNR, CDR2 FQNEAQ (reference sequence). V was shortened by 6 bases and J by 3 bases, with 15 bases between the two germline ends.

In regard to this clone: This sample includes further DNA sequences coding for the same CDR3. The chain links TRBV5-1 to TRBJ2-7; weak D call: TRBD1 (5 bases). Looked up from germline, CDR1 is SGHRS and CDR2 is YFSETQ. The CDR3 covers 12 residues. Trimming cost V 4 bases and J 3 bases, with 8 bases left between them. CDR3 sequence reads: CASSGQGYEQYF. The CDR3 nucleotides read TGCGCCAGCAGCGGGCAGGGCTACGAGCAGTACTTC.

This chain links TRBV6-4 with TRBJ2-3; 8 bases align to TRBD2. The CDR3 covers 15 residues. Germline V gives CDR1 MRHNA, CDR2 SNTAGT. V dropped 6 bases and J dropped 0; count of bases not matched to a gene: 5. CDR3 bases: TGTGCCAGCAGCTTTGGACTAGCCAGCACAGATACGCAGTATTTT. It codes for CASSFGLASTDTQYF.

In this sample, this clone turned up a few times. V usage is TRBV6-5 and J usage is TRBJ2-7; TRBD1 agrees at 11 bases. Germline loops: CDR1 MNHEY, CDR2 SVGAGI. The CDR3 contains 15 residues. Unmatched junction bases numbered 7, after V lost 6 bases and J lost 3 bases. This CDR3 is CASSPPGTGGYEQYF. In nucleotides, the CDR3 is TGTGCCAGCAGCCCCCCCGGGACAGGGGGCTACGAGCAGTACTTC.

This sequence joins TRBV7-2 and TRBJ1-1, with unresolved D. Germline assignment: CDR1 SGHTA and CDR2 FQGNSA. V lost 5 bases and J lost 6, with 13 bases in between. The CDR3 is 13 amino acids. This CDR3 is CASSLSRIAEAFF. The CDR3 DNA reads as TGTGCCAGCAGCCTTTCGAGGATCGCTGAAGCTTTCTTT.

CDR3: CASSQAGTVYGYTF. CDR3 DNA: TGTGCCAGCAGCCAAGCTGGGACAGTCTATGGCTACACCTTC. This chain joins TRBV4-2 and TRBJ1-2; 7 bases match TRBD1. Germline trimming cut 1 base from V and 4 bases from J; bases unmatched to any gene: 3. Germline V gene data show CDR1 as LGHNA and CDR2 as YNFKEQ. This CDR3 is 14 amino acids long.

The rearrangement joins TRBV30 to TRBJ1-3, with D hard to call. The CDR3 is 14 amino acids. V gave up 1 base and J gave up 4 bases, with 11 bases separating them. Germline V lookup: CDR1 GTSNPN, CDR2 SVGIG (reference sequence). The CDR3 is CAWSAQIWGNTIYF. For the CDR3, the DNA is TGTGCCTGGAGTGCCCAGATTTGGGGAAACACCATATATTTT.

There are a few counts of this clone. The chain joins TRBV5-1 to TRBJ1-1; D is perhaps TRBD1 (6 bases). Trimming took off 4 bases at V and 2 bases at J, with 9 bases between the two ends. The CDR3 length is 13 residues. Germline V lookup: CDR1 SGHRS, CDR2 YFSETQ. The CDR3 region is CASSPGTNTEAFF. In nucleotides, the CDR3 is TGCGCCAGCAGCCCCGGGACAAACACTGAAGCTTTCTTT. Filled out from reference TRBV5-1 and TRBJ1-1, the complete variable domain reads KAGVTQTPRYLIKTRGQQVTLSCSPISGHRSVSWYQQTPGQGLQFLFEYFSETQRNKGNFPGRFSGRQFSNSRSEMNVSTLELGDSALYLCASSPGTNTEAFFGQGTRLTVV.

The CDR3 DNA reads as TGTGCCAGCAGCCCAGGAGCCCCAGATACGCAGTATTTT. As protein: CASSPGAPDTQYF. J is TRBJ2-3 and V is TRBV4-2; D unresolved. Germline CDR1 is LGHNA and CDR2 is YNFKEQ. The CDR3 is 13 amino acids. Trimming removed 4 bases at V and 4 bases at J, with 9 bases between.

This clone was seen a few times. The V and J genes are TRBV29-1 and TRBJ1-1, with D hard to call. V shed 7 bases and J shed 1 base, with 7 bases lying between them. The CDR3 consists of 11 residues. Germline V gene lookup returns CDR1 SQVTM and CDR2 ANQGSEA. CDR3 sequence (DNA): TGCAGCGCTGGATCGAACACTGAAGCTTTCTTT. It encodes CSAGSNTEAFF.

This clone was observed at least ten times. The chain combines TRBV7-2 with TRBJ1-1, with D hard to call. Looked up from germline, CDR1 is SGHTA and CDR2 is FQGNSA. This CDR3 has 12 amino acids. The V gene lost 4 bases and the J gene lost 5 bases, with 8 bases spanning the gap. CDR3: CASSSRSTEAFF. The CDR3 DNA reads as TGTGCCAGCAGCTCCCGTAGTACTGAAGCTTTCTTT.

This chain uses TRBV13 with TRBJ1-2; no firm D call. The CDR3 totals 15 residues. In germline, CDR1 is PRHDT, CDR2 FYEKMQ (reference sequence). With 5 bases removed from V and 4 bases from J, the gap between germline ends came to 17 bases. The CDR3 coding sequence is TGTGCCAGCAGCAAACCCACGCGACAAGCCTATGGCTACACCTTC. The encoded protein is CASSKPTRQAYGYTF.

This rearrangement joins TRBV7-9 to TRBJ2-3; 7 nucleotides match TRBD2. Looked up from germline, CDR1 is SEHNR and CDR2 is FQNEAQ (reference sequence). The CDR3 loop spans 16 amino acids. With V trimmed by 1 base and J by 0 bases, 4 bases remained unmatched. The CDR3 nucleotides read TGTGCCAGCAGCTTAGTGCTAGCGGCTAGCACAGATACGCAGTATTTT. This encodes CASSLVLAASTDTQYF.

This clone was picked up one time. V gene TRBV11-2 combines with J gene TRBJ2-3; TRBD1 is a possible D gene (6 bases). CDR1 and CDR2 (germline): SGHAT, FQNNGV. V shed 0 bases and J shed 11 bases, with 12 bases lying between them. This CDR3 comprises 13 residues. CDR3 residues: CASSLDLGTWQYF. The CDR3 DNA reads TGTGCCAGCAGCTTAGACCTGGGGACATGGCAGTATTTT.